These 18 T cell receptor beta chains originate from one sample sequenced in a study of PD-1 blockade in classical Hodgkin lymphoma. TCRdb's copy holds only in-frame clones and misses some; the assay was immunoSEQ multiplex PCR. The sample records around 40,000 clones, 77% being singletons. Time point defined: cycle 4 day 1 (C4D1), after more than 5 weeks of nivolumab. Relapse after autologous stem cell transplantation occurred in every patient, and brentuximab vedotin exposure varied. The input for sequencing was peripheral blood mononuclear cells (PBMCs), taken before the fourth cycle of nivolumab. These TCRs come from a human donor with classical Hodgkin lymphoma.

This clone was counted once. This sequence joins TRBV20-1 and TRBJ2-5; D unresolved. Germline V gives CDR1 DFQATT, CDR2 SNEGSKA (reference sequence). The V gene lost 2 bases and the J gene lost 5 bases, with 3 bases spanning the gap. The CDR3 is 10 amino acids. The CDR3 DNA reads TGCAGTGCTAGAACTGAGACCCAGTACTTC. Protein: CSARTETQYF.

The chain couples TRBV4-3 to TRBJ2-3, with TRBD1 as a possible D gene (6 bases). V was cut by 4 bases and J by 2 bases, with 16 bases left in between. Germline V lookup: CDR1 LGHNA, CDR2 YSLEER. The CDR3 contains 16 residues. CDR3 coding DNA: TGCGCCAGCAGCCTAACAGGGACCTCTAACACAGATACGCAGTATTTT. Its translation: CASSLTGTSNTDTQYF.

J is TRBJ2-7 and V is TRBV4-3; D unclear. The CDR3 runs 15 residues. V lost 3 bases to trimming and J lost 2 bases, with 14 bases between them. Germline CDR1 is LGHNA and CDR2 is YSLEER. CDR3 in amino acids: CASSQGLGNPYEQYF. DNA for the CDR3: TGCGCCAGCAGCCAGGGTCTAGGGAACCCCTACGAGCAGTACTTC.

The chain employs TRBV2 and TRBJ2-5, with D tentatively TRBD1 or TRBD2 (5 bases each). There are 13 residues in the CDR3. The V end lost 8 bases, the J end lost 3 bases, and 13 bases lay between the germline ends. The germline V gene has CDR1 SNHLY and CDR2 FYNNEI. CDR3 coding DNA: TGTGCCAGCTTCGGGACGGTAGAAGAGACCCAGTACTTC. Its protein product is CASFGTVEETQYF.

The V gene is TRBV5-6, the J gene TRBJ2-5; D gene ambiguous. V gave up 6 bases and J gave up 5 bases, with 14 bases separating them. In germline, CDR1 is SGHDT, CDR2 YYEEEE. The CDR3 covers 13 residues. The CDR3 region has the DNA TGTGCCAGCACCACCCTAGTCGGGGAGACCCAGTACTTC. Protein sequence: CASTTLVGETQYF.

This chain links TRBV5-1 with TRBJ2-1; 10 nucleotides line up with TRBD2. The V gene end was trimmed by 5 bases and the J gene end by 4 bases; junction bases not matched to a gene: 9. The germline V gene has CDR1 SGHRS and CDR2 YFSETQ. The CDR3 loop spans 16 amino acids. The chain's CDR3 is CASRPGPSGGYNEQFF. The CDR3, as DNA: TGCGCCAGCAGACCGGGCCCTAGCGGGGGTTACAATGAGCAGTTCTTC. Full variable domain (rest looked up from reference TRBV5-1 and TRBJ2-1): KAGVTQTPRYLIKTRGQQVTLSCSPISGHRSVSWYQQTPGQGLQFLFEYFSETQRNKGNFPGRFSGRQFSNSRSEMNVSTLELGDSALYLCASRPGPSGGYNEQFFGPGTRLTVL.

The chain employs TRBV4-1 and TRBJ2-7, with TRBD2 as a possible D gene (5 bases). Trimming left V 4 bases short and J 1 base short, with 8 bases between. From germline, CDR1 is MGHRA and CDR2 YSYEKL. The CDR3 contains 13 residues. DNA for the CDR3: TGCGCCAGCAGCCCCGGGAAATCCTACGAGCAGTACTTC. It yields the protein CASSPGKSYEQYF.

This clone was seen a handful of times. The chain uses TRBV18 and TRBJ1-1; tentatively, D is TRBD1 (5 bases). The CDR3 runs 14 residues. The germline V gene encodes CDR1 KGHSH and CDR2 LQKENI. The germline V and J ends were trimmed by 1 base and 5 bases, with 11 bases remaining between them. The CDR3 DNA reads TGTGCCAGCTCACCACACACCGAGGGGACTGAAGCTTTCTTT. As protein: CASSPHTEGTEAFF. The full variable domain, in which reference TRBV18 and TRBJ1-1 provide the parts outside the CDR3, is NAGVMQNPRHLVRRRGQEARLRCSPMKGHSHVYWYRQLPEEGLKFMVYLQKENIIDESGMPKERFSAEFPKEGPSILRIQQVVRGDSAAYFCASSPHTEGTEAFFGQGTRLTVV.

In its sample, this clone was seen a few times. The chain recombines TRBV30 with TRBJ1-1; maybe TRBD1 (5 bases). Per the germline V gene, CDR1 is GTSNPN and CDR2 is SVGIG (reference sequence). The CDR3 has 12 amino acids. V lost 2 bases, J lost 7 bases, and 11 bases lay in between. CDR3 protein: CAWSLVTDEAFF. CDR3 nucleotides: TGTGCCTGGAGTCTGGTGACAGATGAAGCTTTCTTT.

V usage is TRBV13 and J usage is TRBJ2-5, with 9 nucleotides matching TRBD1. There are 12 residues in the CDR3. V shed 11 bases, J shed 3 bases, and the junction held 4 bases outside the gene matches. Germline CDR1 is PRHDT and CDR2 is FYEKMQ (reference sequence). The CDR3 here is CAPRTGEETQYF. CDR3 in DNA: TGTGCCCCACGGACAGGGGAAGAGACCCAGTACTTC.

The chain has TRBV4-3 and TRBJ2-5, with 9 bases that match TRBD2. The V gene's germline CDR1 is LGHNA and CDR2 YSLEER. J lost 3 bases, V lost 2 bases, and 10 bases had no gene match. The CDR3 covers 17 residues. The chain's CDR3 is CASSQYYTLAGEETQYF. The CDR3 nucleotides read TGCGCCAGCAGCCAATATTACACTTTAGCGGGGGAAGAGACCCAGTACTTC.

The chain is built from TRBV4-3 and TRBJ2-3; D assignment may be TRBD1 or TRBD2 (6 bases each). With 2 bases removed from V and 3 bases from J, the gap between germline ends came to 12 bases. There are 15 residues in the CDR3. Per the germline V gene, CDR1 is LGHNA and CDR2 is YSLEER. CDR3 loop: CASSQLGGWTDTQYF. For the CDR3, the DNA is TGCGCCAGCAGCCAATTGGGGGGCTGGACAGATACGCAGTATTTT.

The chain uses TRBV5-4 and TRBJ2-3; TRBD2 matches 8 bases. V shed 7 bases, J shed 2 bases, and the junction held 3 bases outside the gene matches. CDR1 is SGHNT and CDR2 is YYREEE in the germline V gene (reference sequence). The CDR3 has 13 amino acids. DNA for the CDR3: TGTGCCAGCGCTAGCGGGCTCACAGATACGCAGTATTTT. Its protein product is CASASGLTDTQYF. Full variable domain (remainder filled in from reference TRBV5-4 and TRBJ2-3): ETGVTQSPTHLIKTRGQQVTLRCSSQSGHNTVSWYQQALGQGPQFIFQYYREEENGRGNFPPRFSGLQFPNYSSELNVNALELDDSALYLCASASGLTDTQYFGPGTRLTVL.

The J gene is TRBJ2-2, the V gene TRBV10-3; D may be TRBD2 (7 bases). This CDR3 comprises 16 residues. Per germline, CDR1 ENHRY and CDR2 SYGVKD. V was pared by 5 bases and J by 3 bases, with 16 bases between. The CDR3 bases are TGTGCCATCAGTCCCGCTGGCGGGGGCCACACCGGGGAGCTGTTTTTT. It encodes CAISPAGGGHTGELFF.

This clone was detected only a few times. The chain carries TRBV30 and TRBJ1-4; D remains unclear. The CDR3 length is 13 residues. Germline assignment: CDR1 GTSNPN and CDR2 SVGIG (reference sequence). Trimming left V 1 base short and J 6 bases short, with 9 bases between. The CDR3 is CAWSGGSYEKLFF. The CDR3 DNA sequence: TGTGCCTGGAGTGGGGGATCTTATGAAAAACTGTTTTTT.

The gene calls are TRBV5-4 and TRBJ2-5, with a tentative D call TRBD2 (7 bases). This CDR3 has 17 residues. V dropped 0 bases and J dropped 2 bases, with 17 bases sitting between them. Per germline, CDR1 SGHNT and CDR2 YYREEE (reference sequence). The CDR3: CASSLGGGGWNQETQYF. In DNA, the CDR3 is TGTGCCAGCAGCTTGGGAGGGGGAGGGTGGAATCAAGAGACCCAGTACTTC.

The chain couples TRBV5-5 to TRBJ2-7, with 9 bases identical to TRBD1. The CDR3 covers 16 residues. The germline V gene has CDR1 SGHKS and CDR2 YYEKEE (reference sequence). The ends lost 2 bases at V and 7 bases at J; junction bases unmatched: 13. CDR3 sequence reads: CASSFFGTGPFWEQYF. The CDR3 DNA sequence: TGTGCCAGCAGCTTTTTCGGGACAGGGCCCTTTTGGGAGCAGTACTTC.

By proportion, this clone is medium-sized. DNA for the CDR3: TGTGCCAGTAGTCCCAAATCTGCAGGACACCACGAGCAGTACTTC. It translates to CASSPKSAGHHEQYF. This chain joins TRBV19 and TRBJ2-7; D possibly corresponds to TRBD1 (5 bases). CDR3 size: 15 residues. The V end was cut by 5 bases, the J end by 5 bases, with 19 bases between. Looked up from germline, CDR1 is LNHDA and CDR2 is SQIVND (reference sequence).